These T cell receptor beta chains were read from a single sample in a study of cytomegalovirus exposure and HLA in healthy donors. The data were produced by immunoSEQ multiplex PCR, yet TCRdb's version contains in-frame clones alone and is incomplete. The sample carries 140,000 to 150,000 clones, more than 70% recorded once. The source material was PBMCs. Receptors were obtained from a woman aged 40 to 55 in good health and CMV-seronegative. CDR3s include the opening cysteine and the closing phenylalanine or tryptophan. The order of the fields is clone size, V gene, D gene, J gene, CDR3 protein, CDR3 DNA. The D gene is left open where the match is weak. Clone size appears in some rows only: once, few, many, or a class for an expanded clone.

>NA|TRBV7-9|NA|TRBJ1-4
CASSLVEVPHEKLFF
TGTGCCAGCAGCTTAGTAGAGGTACCGCATGAAAAACTGTTTTTT
>NA|TRBV5-4|NA|TRBJ2-1
CASSLVLPWRSAAYNEQFF
TGTGCCAGCAGCTTGGTTCTTCCTTGGCGATCGGCGGCCTACAATGAGCAGTTCTTC
>NA|TRBV28|TRBD2|TRBJ2-1
CASSLPRGGYNEQFF
TGTGCCAGCAGTTTACCTCGGGGGGGCTACAATGAGCAGTTCTTC
>NA|TRBV6-1|TRBD1|TRBJ2-6
CASSEATGPSGANVLTF
TGTGCCAGCAGTGAAGCGACAGGGCCGTCCGGGGCCAACGTCCTGACTTTC
>few|TRBV6-5|NA|TRBJ2-1
CASTADSNNEQFF
TGTGCCAGCACCGCGGACTCCAACAATGAGCAGTTCTTC
>NA|TRBV5-6|TRBD1|TRBJ2-7
CASSPPGQGAFEQYF
TGTGCCAGCAGCCCGCCCGGACAGGGGGCGTTCGAGCAGTACTTC
>NA|TRBV7-6|NA|TRBJ2-7
CASSLGGRSYEQYF
TGTGCCAGCAGCTTGGGCGGGCGCTCCTACGAGCAGTACTTC
>NA|TRBV5-6|NA|TRBJ2-7
CASSLSWGHSYEQYF
TGTGCCAGCAGCTTGTCCTGGGGCCACTCCTACGAGCAGTACTTC
>NA|TRBV30|TRBD1|TRBJ1-5
CAWSPPGQGNQPQHF
TGTGCCTGGAGTCCTCCGGGACAGGGCAATCAGCCCCAGCATTTT
>NA|TRBV27|TRBD1|TRBJ2-7
CASSPDRGYEQYF
TGTGCCAGCAGCCCGGACAGGGGCTACGAGCAGTACTTC
>NA|TRBV28|NA|TRBJ1-5
CASSEGLGQPQHF
TGTGCCAGCAGTGAGGGTTTAGGTCAGCCCCAGCATTTT
>NA|TRBV5-8|NA|TRBJ2-7
CASSRGYEQYF
TGTGCCAGCAGCAGAGGATACGAGCAGTACTTC
>NA|TRBV7-8|NA|TRBJ1-5
CASRPYQGSNQPQHF
TGTGCCAGCAGACCCTACCAGGGGAGCAATCAGCCCCAGCATTTT
>NA|TRBV30|TRBD2|TRBJ2-3
CAWTPSGNTDTQYF
TGTGCCTGGACCCCTAGCGGTAACACAGATACGCAGTATTTT
>NA|TRBV9|TRBD1|TRBJ2-5
CASSAKQGVETQYF
TGTGCCAGCAGCGCCAAACAGGGGGTAGAGACCCAGTACTTC
>NA|TRBV5-1|NA|TRBJ1-6
CASSLEPRTDSPLHF
TGCGCCAGCAGCTTGGAACCCAGGACTGATTCACCCCTCCACTTT
>NA|TRBV5-1|TRBD1|TRBJ2-1
CASSLAQGGLSYNEQFF
TGCGCCAGCAGCTTGGCACAAGGGGGCCTATCCTACAATGAGCAGTTCTTC
>NA|TRBV2|NA|TRBJ1-2
CASSEAVVSGGYTF
TGTGCCAGCAGTGAAGCAGTCGTAAGCGGTGGCTACACCTTC
>NA|TRBV4-1|TRBD1|TRBJ1-2
CASRRTGGSDGYTF
TGCGCCAGCAGGCGGACAGGGGGCTCAGATGGCTACACCTTC
>once|TRBV27|TRBD2|TRBJ2-1
CASNYGAGGYHNEQFF
TGTGCCAGCAACTATGGGGCGGGAGGGTATCACAATGAGCAGTTCTTC
>NA|TRBV7-8|TRBD1|TRBJ1-4
CASSRDRNEKLFF
TGTGCCAGCAGCCGGGACAGGAATGAAAAACTGTTTTTT
>NA|TRBV5-5|NA|TRBJ1-2
CASSLAAGTDYGYTF
TGTGCCAGCAGCTTGGCCGCGGGTACGGACTATGGCTACACCTTC
>few|TRBV4-1|NA|TRBJ1-5
CASSQAPLRTTTRRDSNQPQHF
TGCGCCAGCAGCCAAGCTCCGCTTAGGACAACTACGCGGAGGGATAGCAATCAGCCCCAGCATTTT
>NA|TRBV4-2|NA|TRBJ1-5
CASSHDRTGRSQPQHF
TGTGCCAGCAGTCATGACAGAACAGGACGGAGTCAGCCCCAGCATTTT
>NA|TRBV4-1|TRBD1|TRBJ1-2
CASSQDQSQGADGYTF
TGCGCCAGCAGCCAAGATCAATCCCAGGGGGCGGATGGCTACACCTTC
>NA|TRBV5-6|NA|TRBJ2-1
CASSLAAVQQFF
TGTGCCAGCAGCTTGGCCGCGGTCCAGCAGTTCTTC
>few|TRBV11-2|TRBD1|TRBJ1-2
CASSLTATGNGYTF
TGTGCCAGCAGCTTAACGGCGACAGGGAATGGCTACACCTTC
>NA|TRBV7-8|NA|TRBJ1-3
CASSLGAAGNTIYF
TGTGCCAGCAGCTTGGGGGCAGCTGGAAACACCATATATTTT
>NA|TRBV19|TRBD1|TRBJ1-1
CASSIQGGTEAFF
TGTGCCAGTAGTATTCAGGGGGGAACTGAAGCTTTCTTT
>NA|TRBV6-4|TRBD2|TRBJ2-1
CASSVSVSGAYNEQFF
TGTGCCAGCAGTGTCAGCGTTAGCGGGGCCTACAATGAGCAGTTCTTC
>NA|TRBV9|NA|TRBJ1-4
CASGRTNEKLFF
TGTGCCAGCGGGAGGACTAATGAAAAACTGTTTTTT
>NA|TRBV7-8|TRBD2|TRBJ2-7
CASSLQGLVFYEQYF
TGTGCCAGCAGCTTGCAGGGACTAGTGTTCTACGAGCAGTACTTC
>NA|TRBV5-1|TRBD2|TRBJ2-4
CASSATMGLAGGPTPTIQYF
TGCGCCAGCAGCGCAACAATGGGGTTGGCGGGAGGGCCGACTCCGACCATTCAGTACTTC
>NA|TRBV7-7|NA|TRBJ2-5
CASSERPGGETQYF
TGTGCCAGCAGCGAAAGGCCAGGAGGAGAGACCCAGTACTTC
>NA|TRBV18|NA|TRBJ2-5
CASSPPGVQETQYF
TGTGCCAGCTCACCGCCAGGGGTCCAAGAGACCCAGTACTTC
>NA|TRBV7-8|TRBD1|TRBJ1-5
CASSPQTGGREPQHF
TGTGCCAGCAGCCCGCAGACAGGGGGCAGGGAGCCCCAGCATTTT
>NA|TRBV18|TRBD1|TRBJ1-1
CASFRGQGNDEAFF
TGTGCCAGCTTCAGGGGACAGGGCAATGATGAAGCTTTCTTT
>once|TRBV7-9|NA|TRBJ1-5
CASSPIGTGKLNQPQHF
TGTGCCAGCAGCCCCATCGGCACAGGGAAGCTTAATCAGCCCCAGCATTTT
>few|TRBV6-5|NA|TRBJ1-4
CASSRALSNEKLFF
TGTGCCAGCAGCAGGGCGTTGTCTAATGAAAAACTGTTTTTT
>NA|TRBV28|NA|TRBJ1-1
CASNPQGAEAFF
TGTGCCAGCAACCCACAGGGCGCTGAAGCTTTCTTT
>NA|TRBV4-2|TRBD1|TRBJ2-1
CASRVRQGQTGEQFF
TGTGCCAGCAGAGTGAGACAGGGGCAAACGGGGGAGCAGTTCTTC
>few|TRBV5-1|NA|TRBJ1-1
CASSLVWARQKNTEAFF
TGCGCCAGCAGCTTGGTTTGGGCGAGACAGAAAAACACTGAAGCTTTCTTT
>NA|TRBV18|NA|TRBJ2-5
CASSPAPGQETQYF
TGTGCCAGCTCACCGGCCCCGGGGCAAGAGACCCAGTACTTC
>NA|TRBV6-1|NA|TRBJ2-1
CASRTRLHNEQFF
TGTGCCAGCAGGACCAGACTCCACAATGAGCAGTTCTTC
>NA|TRBV6-1|TRBD1|TRBJ1-2
CASSEVDRVSYGYTF
TGTGCCAGCAGTGAAGTGGACAGGGTTTCCTATGGCTACACCTTC
>NA|TRBV5-4|TRBD2|TRBJ2-3
CASRSGLAGTDTQYF
TGTGCCAGCAGATCGGGACTAGCGGGGACAGATACGCAGTATTTT
>NA|TRBV5-3|NA|TRBJ2-3
CARSTGEGTDTQYF
TGTGCCAGAAGCACCGGGGAGGGCACAGATACGCAGTATTTT
>NA|TRBV9|NA|TRBJ1-1
CASSVDDGGNTEAFF
TGTGCCAGCAGCGTAGATGACGGGGGGAACACTGAAGCTTTCTTT
>NA|TRBV18|NA|TRBJ1-3
CASSPVSRAGNTIYF
TGTGCCAGCTCACCAGTATCCAGGGCTGGAAACACCATATATTTT
>NA|TRBV5-4|NA|TRBJ2-5
CASTPGVPQETQYF
TGTGCCAGCACCCCGGGGGTACCCCAGGAGACCCAGTACTTC
>NA|TRBV30|NA|TRBJ1-5
CAWSTELNQPQHF
TGTGCCTGGAGTACAGAACTCAATCAGCCCCAGCATTTT
>NA|TRBV19|NA|TRBJ2-1
CASSPGTSALNEQFF
TGTGCCAGTAGCCCCGGTACCTCCGCACTAAATGAGCAGTTCTTC
>NA|TRBV29-1|NA|TRBJ1-4
CSVNSGVNEKLFF
TGCAGCGTCAACTCAGGGGTTAATGAAAAACTGTTTTTT
>NA|TRBV7-9|NA|TRBJ2-2
CASSSIALMSTGELFF
TGTGCCAGCAGCTCCATAGCCCTTATGAGCACCGGGGAGCTGTTTTTT